This T cell receptor beta chain was obtained from a study of blood T cells in healthy people across ages (dated by TCRdb to 2015 to 2017). Describing the broader study: In model experiments, roughly one uniquely barcoded TCR beta cDNA molecule per two T cells was captured by template switching. To avoid experimental bias, donors of different ages were randomly spread across the sequencing lanes. The donors were divided into four age groups: young (average roughly 17 years), middle-aged (under 40), aged (around 59) and long-lived (82). For two donors (one aged 18 to 29 and one aged 80 or older), the study analyzed two additional independent replicas of 1 million unique cDNA reads from the same blood draw. Using deep sequencing normalized with unique cDNA molecular identifiers, the study measured how TCR beta repertoire diversity changes with age.

Libraries were made using 5' RACE. TCRdb names Illumina HiSeq 2500 as the instrument used. The second PCR ran for about 6 to 12 cycles and used a J-beta primer mix along with a sample-barcoded 5' primer. A unique molecular identifier was introduced onto each TCR beta cDNA molecule by a template-switch 5' adaptor carrying 12 random nucleotides. Each sample yielded at least 3 million CDR3-containing paired-end reads. First-strand cDNA synthesis was performed from all RNA using the Mint cDNA synthesis kit, with priming by a TRBC-specific oligonucleotide. Following uracil-DNA glycosylase treatment, a first 18-cycle PCR with universal primers M1SS and BC2_uni_R was performed on all cDNA. The published analysis was carried out like this. For normalization, 1 million high-quality reads were randomly selected from each sample, with every read carrying a distinct molecular identifier. Reads sharing molecular identifiers were discarded rather than binned into consensus sequences. MiTCR, set to a Q25 quality threshold and the strictest error-elimination algorithm, was used for CDR3 identification, clonotype clustering and error correction. A nonparametric unseen species model with Euler transformation was used to estimate lower-bound total TCR beta diversity. TCRdb ran its own pipeline on the public reads, namely fastp trimming at Q25 and MiXCR clone calling, and kept in-frame beta chains. Rows with one shared CDR3 protein collapse into an entry with the most common genes and DNA. These V and J calls are TCRdb output, not the study's own analysis. The sample includes about 1.5 million distinct CDR3 sequences, with under 55% observed a single time. Jointly, the top ten make up 4% of the sample.

Donors were about 36 systemically healthy Caucasian individuals from Russia aged roughly 6 to 90 years. Each donor gave approximately 9.3 milliliters of peripheral blood, collected into EDTA-treated Vacutainer tubes. PBMCs were isolated by Ficoll-Paque density-gradient centrifugation, with at least 6 million obtained per sample. Total RNA, at least 5 micrograms per sample, was extracted from PBMCs with Trizol reagent. For every donor, an aliquot of PBMCs went through flow cytometry to measure the percentages of naive CD45RAhigh/CD27high T cells. Findings and caveats that apply to the study as a whole: Total diversity estimates from one million sequenced T cells were considered lower bounds and underestimates. Observed TCR beta diversity per million T cells fell roughly linearly with age, and a significant reduction was already apparent by age about 36. Conclusive comparison of naive and antigen-experienced compartments was prevented by the profiling of bulk unsorted PBMCs. Because the CMV infection status of the donors was unknown, age-related changes in expanded clonotypes may potentially have been confounded. Observed TCR beta diversity correlated strongly with the percentage of naive T cells measured by flow cytometry. Compared with the aged group, the long-lived group had more naive CD4+ T cells, fewer expanded clones and increased TCR diversity, a pattern suggesting age selection.

Comments on this clonotype: The target of this receptor is not known. No much larger clonotype is one base removed from it; base qualities were not supplied.

Germline trimming amounts to 7 bases on V and 7 bases on J, with 9 as the count of junction bases outside the gene matches. CDR3 length: 14 amino acids, cysteine to phenylalanine. The read is trimmed to its CDR3 DNA, 42 bases read in frame from base 1. The V and J genes are TRBV12-3 or TRBV12-4 and TRBJ1-3, and 8 junctional nucleotides match TRBD1. This receptor was identified in a woman between 18 and 29 years old in good health. Sequencing input: blood. The CDR3 protein: CASNHRTGLNTIYF. The DNA reads as follows: TGTGCCAGCAACCATAGGACAGGGCTGAACACCATATATTTT.